The 11 T cell receptor beta chains presented below share a single source sample, sequenced in a study of cytomegalovirus exposure and HLA in healthy donors. PCR employed 60 Vbeta and 13 Jbeta primers. The data were produced by immunoSEQ multiplex PCR, yet TCRdb's version contains in-frame clones alone and is incomplete. Seen here are around 140,000 clones, around 74% observed once, and the top ten hold roughly 7%. Source material: PBMCs. The receptor set was obtained from a male donor in good health and CMV-seronegative.

This rearrangement joins TRBV27 to TRBJ2-1; TRBD1 agrees at 7 bases. Trimming at V came to 5 bases and at J to 3 bases, leaving 4 bases not matched to a gene. This CDR3 comprises 14 residues. From germline, CDR1 is MNHEY and CDR2 SMNVEV (reference sequence). The CDR3 DNA sequence: TGTGCCAGCAGTGCTCGGGACAGCTACAATGAGCAGTTCTTC. This translates into CASSARDSYNEQFF.

Only one count was recorded for this clone. At one end, the junction sequence differs from germline, possibly due to a read error. The rearrangement joins TRBV4-1 to TRBJ1-5; D possibly corresponds to TRBD1 (5 bases). In germline, CDR1 is MGHRA, CDR2 YSYEKL. The CDR3 spans 15 residues. CDR3 region: CASSQGGGVGQPQHF. The CDR3 DNA sequence: TGTGCCAGCAGCCAAGGAGGAGGGGTTGGGCAGCCCCAGCATTTT.

This clone was found a few times. The V and J genes are TRBV7-2 and TRBJ2-2; 15 bases line up with TRBD2. V was clipped by 5 bases and J by 4 bases; unmatched bases: 11. The CDR3 is 19 residues long. CDR1 SGHTA and CDR2 FQGNSA come from the germline V gene. The CDR3 sequence is CASSTPGLAGGPRTGELFF. CDR3 coding DNA: TGTGCCAGCAGCACACCCGGACTAGCGGGAGGGCCTCGCACCGGGGAGCTGTTTTTT.

This rearrangement joins TRBV4-3 to TRBJ2-6, with 7 positions matching TRBD1. From germline, CDR1 is LGHNA and CDR2 YSLEER. The CDR3 contains 17 residues. V trimming: 4 bases; J trimming: 0 bases; junction bases outside the gene matches: 6. In DNA form, the CDR3 reads TGCGCCAGCAGCCCGGGACAGTTCCTCTCTGGGGCCAACGTCCTGACTTTC. Encoded protein: CASSPGQFLSGANVLTF.

The gene calls are TRBV7-9 and TRBJ2-1; perhaps TRBD2 as D (6 bases). With 1 base removed from V and 0 bases from J, the gap between germline ends came to 7 bases. The V gene's germline CDR1 is SEHNR and CDR2 FQNEAQ (reference sequence). This CDR3 spans 15 amino acids. CDR3 sequence: CASSLGAGSYNEQFF. The CDR3 DNA reads as TGTGCCAGCAGCTTAGGAGCGGGCTCCTACAATGAGCAGTTCTTC.

The chain employs TRBV30 and TRBJ2-3; 10 nucleotides match TRBD2. The germline V gene has CDR1 GTSNPN and CDR2 SVGIG (reference sequence). The CDR3 covers 15 residues. The trim removed 3 bases at V and 1 base at J, leaving 4 bases unmatched. CDR3 sequence (DNA): TGTGCCTGGAGCGCAGGGACTAGCGGCACAGATACGCAGTATTTT. Protein sequence: CAWSAGTSGTDTQYF. Complete variable domain (other parts from reference TRBV30 and TRBJ2-3): SQTIHQWPATLVQPVGSPLSLECTVEGTSNPNLYWYRQAAGRGLQLLFYSVGIGQISSEVPQNLSASRPQDRQFILSSKKLLLSDSGFYLCAWSAGTSGTDTQYFGPGTRLTVL.

The chain employs TRBV5-4 and TRBJ2-3; 8 bases fit TRBD1. The CDR3 has 16 amino acids. With V trimmed by 4 bases and J by 2 bases, 9 bases remained unmatched. Germline values: CDR1 SGHNT, CDR2 YYREEE (reference sequence). DNA of the CDR3: TGTGCCAGCAGCCGAGCCGGGACAGGAGCCACAGATACGCAGTATTTT. It specifies CASSRAGTGATDTQYF.

The chain joins TRBV7-3 to TRBJ2-3, with D perhaps TRBD2 (6 bases). The ends were cut back, 8 bases at V and 1 base at J, with 13 bases in the middle. CDR3 length equals 14 residues. Germline CDR1 reads SGHTA; CDR2 reads FQGTGA. CDR3 sequence: CASPPGVRTDTQYF. The CDR3 nucleotides are TGTGCCAGCCCACCGGGAGTCCGCACAGATACGCAGTATTTT.

The chain has TRBV18 and TRBJ2-7; 10 nucleotides agree with TRBD1. This CDR3 contains 14 residues. Germline-derived CDR1 and CDR2 are KGHSH and LQKENI. Trimming removed 3 bases from V and 3 bases from J; junction bases left unmatched: 2. CDR3 residues: CASSPGQGDYEQYF. DNA for the CDR3: TGTGCCAGCTCACCCGGACAGGGGGACTACGAGCAGTACTTC. Complete variable domain (other parts from reference TRBV18 and TRBJ2-7): NAGVMQNPRHLVRRRGQEARLRCSPMKGHSHVYWYRQLPEEGLKFMVYLQKENIIDESGMPKERFSAEFPKEGPSILRIQQVVRGDSAAYFCASSPGQGDYEQYFGPGTRLTVT.

As DNA, the CDR3 is TGTGCCAGCAGCCGGAGTATGAACACTGAAGCTTTCTTT. Translation: CASSRSMNTEAFF. The chain has TRBV14 and TRBJ1-1; the D is unclear. V lost 4 bases and J lost 0, with 6 bases in between. This CDR3 spans 13 amino acids. The germline gives CDR1 SGHDN, CDR2 FVKESK.

This chain joins TRBV7-2 and TRBJ1-5; 9 bases are shared with TRBD1. The germline V gene has CDR1 SGHTA and CDR2 FQGNSA. V dropped 5 bases and J dropped 4; count of bases not matched to a gene: 6. The CDR3 is 15 amino acids. CDR3: CASSPRDRANQPQHF. The CDR3 DNA reads TGTGCCAGCAGCCCCCGGGACAGGGCTAATCAGCCCCAGCATTTT.